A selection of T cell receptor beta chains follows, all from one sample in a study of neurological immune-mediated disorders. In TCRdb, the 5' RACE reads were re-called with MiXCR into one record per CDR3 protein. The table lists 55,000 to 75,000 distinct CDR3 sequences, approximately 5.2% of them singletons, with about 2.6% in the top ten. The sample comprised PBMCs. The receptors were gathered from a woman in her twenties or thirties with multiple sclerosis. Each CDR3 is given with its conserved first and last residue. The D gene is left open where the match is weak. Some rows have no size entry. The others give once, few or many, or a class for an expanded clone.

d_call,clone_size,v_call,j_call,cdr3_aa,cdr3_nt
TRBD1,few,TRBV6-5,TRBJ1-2,CASSYRGLPYGYTF,TGTGCCAGCAGTTACAGGGGGCTTCCCTATGGCTACACCTTC
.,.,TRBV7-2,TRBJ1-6,CASSDLEGGQQNF,TGTGCCAGCAGCGACCTTGAGGGAGGCCAGCAGAACTTT
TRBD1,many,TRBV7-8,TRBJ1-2,CASSRNTGVVDGYTF,TGTGCCAGCAGCAGAAACACAGGGGTCGTGGATGGCTACACCTTC
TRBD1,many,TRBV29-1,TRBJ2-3,CSVERGQGRTDTQYF,TGCAGCGTTGAAAGAGGACAGGGCCGCACAGATACGCAGTATTTT
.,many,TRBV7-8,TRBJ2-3,CASSLEAATSDTQYF,TGTGCCAGCAGCTTAGAGGCGGCAACGTCCGATACGCAGTATTTT
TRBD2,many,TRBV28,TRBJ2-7,CASRPIGTSGTFDEQYF,TGTGCCAGCAGGCCCATAGGGACTAGCGGGACCTTCGACGAGCAGTACTTC
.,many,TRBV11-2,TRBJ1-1,CASSLDKTNTEAFF,TGTGCCAGCAGCTTAGACAAGACGAACACTGAAGCTTTCTTT
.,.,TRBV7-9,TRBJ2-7,CASSHDRRDSEQYF,TGTGCCAGCAGCCATGATAGGAGGGACAGCGAGCAGTACTTC
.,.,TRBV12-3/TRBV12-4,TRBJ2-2,CASSWTIPNTGELFF,TGTGCCAGCAGCTGGACTATCCCGAACACCGGGGAGCTGTTTTTT
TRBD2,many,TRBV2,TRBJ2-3,CATRGESTDTQYF,TGTGCCACCCGGGGGGAGAGCACAGATACGCAGTATTTT
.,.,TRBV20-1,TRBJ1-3,CSALGGSGNTIYF,TGCAGTGCCCTTGGTGGATCTGGAAACACCATATATTTT
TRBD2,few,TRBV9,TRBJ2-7,CASSVGSGGSYEQYF,TGTGCCAGCAGCGTAGGCAGCGGGGGTTCCTACGAGCAGTACTTC
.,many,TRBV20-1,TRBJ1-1,CSAKNRDTEAFF,TGCAGTGCTAAGAACAGGGACACTGAAGCTTTCTTT
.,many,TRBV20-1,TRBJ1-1,CSAREPGPLTEAFF,TGCAGTGCTAGAGAACCGGGCCCCTTAACTGAAGCTTTCTTT
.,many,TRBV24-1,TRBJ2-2,CATSDPRGRTGELFF,TGTGCCACCAGTGACCCGAGGGGGAGAACCGGGGAGCTGTTTTTT
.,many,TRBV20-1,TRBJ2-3,CSARDRVWGTDTQYF,TGCAGTGCTAGAGATCGGGTTTGGGGCACAGATACGCAGTATTTT
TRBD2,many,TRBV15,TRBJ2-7,CATSRDGSGGDEQYF,TGTGCCACCAGCAGAGACGGTAGCGGGGGTGACGAGCAGTACTTC
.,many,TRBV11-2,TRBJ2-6,CASSPRVSGANVLTF,TGTGCCAGCAGCCCCAGAGTCTCTGGGGCCAACGTCCTGACTTTC
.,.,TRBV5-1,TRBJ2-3,CASSLGKTADTQYF,TGCGCCAGCAGCTTGGGAAAGACGGCAGATACGCAGTATTTT
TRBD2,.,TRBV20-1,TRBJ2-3,CSATGGGSTDTQYF,TGCAGTGCTACTGGCGGGGGTAGCACAGATACGCAGTATTTT
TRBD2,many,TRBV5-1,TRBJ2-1,CASSLDSGGHNEQFF,TGCGCCAGCAGCTTGGATAGCGGGGGGCACAATGAGCAGTTCTTC
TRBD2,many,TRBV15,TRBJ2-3,CATSRDHSGGSKDTQYF,TGTGCCACCAGCAGAGATCACAGCGGGGGATCGAAAGATACGCAGTATTTT
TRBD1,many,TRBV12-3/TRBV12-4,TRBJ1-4,CASRMGTATNEKLFF,TGTGCCAGCCGGATGGGGACAGCAACTAATGAAAAACTGTTTTTT
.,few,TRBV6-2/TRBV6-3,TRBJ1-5,CASSQLGGNSQPQHF,TGTGCCAGCAGTCAGCTGGGGGGAAATAGTCAGCCCCAGCATTTT
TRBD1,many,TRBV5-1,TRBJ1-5,CASSPGQGGSNQPQNF,TGCGCCAGCAGCCCGGGACAGGGTGGGAGCAATCAGCCCCAGAATTTT
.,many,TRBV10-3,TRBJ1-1,CAISDGMNTEAFF,TGTGCCATCAGTGACGGCATGAACACTGAAGCTTTCTTT
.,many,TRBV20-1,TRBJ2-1,CSAPGPQGNEQFF,TGCAGTGCCCCTGGACCGCAGGGGAATGAGCAGTTCTTC
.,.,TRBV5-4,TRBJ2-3,CASSSYPSTDTQYF,TGTGCCAGCAGCTCCTACCCTAGCACAGATACGCAGTATTTT
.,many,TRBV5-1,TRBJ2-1,CASSPFGGNEQFF,TGCGCCAGCAGCCCCTTTGGGGGTAATGAGCAGTTCTTC
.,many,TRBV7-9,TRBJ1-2,CAIYEGLGGYTF,TGTGCCATCTACGAGGGGCTGGGGGGCTACACCTTC
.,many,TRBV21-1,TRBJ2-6,CASSYASGTGCSGANVLTF,TGTGCCAGCAGTTATGCGAGCGGGACAGGGTGCTCTGGGGCCAACGTCCTGACTTTC
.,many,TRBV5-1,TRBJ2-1,CASSLSRTVYNEQFF,TGCGCCAGCAGCCTGTCTCGGACAGTCTACAATGAGCAGTTCTTC
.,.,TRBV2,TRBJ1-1,CASSEQGNTEAFF,TGTGCCAGCAGTGAACAGGGGAACACTGAAGCTTTCTTT
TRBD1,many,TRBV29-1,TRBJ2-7,CSVGRDRAYEQYF,TGCAGCGTTGGCAGGGACAGGGCCTACGAGCAGTACTTC
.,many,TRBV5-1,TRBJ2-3,CASKAGQGTDTQYF,TGCGCCAGCAAGGCGGGGCAGGGGACAGATACGCAGTATTTT
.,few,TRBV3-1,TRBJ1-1,CASSQRDNWNTEAFF,TGTGCCAGCAGCCAACGGGACAATTGGAACACTGAAGCTTTCTTT
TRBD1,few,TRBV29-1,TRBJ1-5,CSVLTGVLGQPQNF,TGCAGCGTCCTCACAGGGGTCCTAGGACAGCCCCAGAATTTT
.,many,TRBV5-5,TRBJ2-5,CASSFTGLGAETQYF,TGTGCCAGCAGCTTCACAGGGTTAGGGGCCGAGACCCAGTACTTC
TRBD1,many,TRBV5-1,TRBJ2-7,CASSSQDREQYF,TGCGCCAGCAGCTCCCAGGACAGGGAGCAGTACTTC
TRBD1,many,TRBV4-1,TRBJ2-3,CASSPSGTGFSTDTQYF,TGCGCCAGCAGCCCCTCTGGGACAGGGTTTAGCACAGATACGCAGTATTTT
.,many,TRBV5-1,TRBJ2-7,CASSLEAADEQYF,TGCGCCAGCAGCTTGGAGGCGGCTGACGAGCAGTACTTC